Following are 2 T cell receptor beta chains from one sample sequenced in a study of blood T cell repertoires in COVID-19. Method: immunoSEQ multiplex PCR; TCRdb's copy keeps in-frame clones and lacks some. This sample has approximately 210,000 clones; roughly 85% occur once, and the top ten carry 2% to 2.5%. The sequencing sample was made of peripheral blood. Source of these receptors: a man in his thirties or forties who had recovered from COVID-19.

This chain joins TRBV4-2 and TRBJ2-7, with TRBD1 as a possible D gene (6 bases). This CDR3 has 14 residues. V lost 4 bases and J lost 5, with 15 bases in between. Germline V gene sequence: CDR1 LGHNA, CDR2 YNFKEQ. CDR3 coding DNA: TGTGCCAGCAGCCTCTGGGATAGGGGGAACGAGCAGTACTTC. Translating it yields CASSLWDRGNEQYF.

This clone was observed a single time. DNA of the CDR3: TGTGCCAGCAGCTTCAGGGGGCCAATCCAAGAGACCCAGTACTTC. Translation gives CASSFRGPIQETQYF. V and J are TRBV5-6 and TRBJ2-5; TRBD1 aligns across 8 bases. The CDR3 contains 15 residues. V lost 2 bases to trimming and J lost 1 base; unmatched junction nucleotides: 4. Germline V gene lookup returns CDR1 SGHDT and CDR2 YYEEEE.